The next 17 T cell receptor beta chains were all read from a single sample in a study of T cell changes during pregnancy in multiple sclerosis (dated by TCRdb to between 2019 and 2020). The library was prepared using the immunoSEQ multiplex PCR assay. TCRdb provides this immuneACCESS table in a form limited to in-frame rearrangements. Some clones are lacking; in checked studies, under half of them reflect an unresolved V gene, and why the rest are absent is not known. This sample has roughly 49,000 clones in its table, and roughly 91% of those were observed once. The top ten constitute around 0.25% of the sample. The sample consisted of CD4+ T cells from peripheral blood mononuclear cells, taken in the second trimester of pregnancy. These receptors were taken from a female donor with multiple sclerosis, enrolled in a pregnancy study.

This clone was observed a handful of times. The chain joins TRBV6-1 to TRBJ2-3, with TRBD1 matching over 8 bases. CDR3 length: 18 residues. The germline gives CDR1 MNHNS, CDR2 SASEGT. Trimming at V came to 3 bases and at J to 7 bases, leaving 18 bases not matched to a gene. CDR3 DNA: TGTGCCAGCAGTGAGGGATGGACAGGGTGGGGGGTTACATATACGCAGTATTTT. Residues: CASSEGWTGWGVTYTQYF.

Only one count was recorded for this clone. V usage is TRBV19 and J usage is TRBJ2-2; D not resolved. The V end lost 3 bases, the J end lost 0 bases, and 8 bases lay between the germline ends. The CDR3 contains 15 residues. Germline values: CDR1 LNHDA, CDR2 SQIVND (reference sequence). The CDR3 region is CASSIFYANTGELFF. CDR3 nucleotide sequence: TGTGCCAGTAGTATCTTCTACGCGAACACCGGGGAGCTGTTTTTT.

This clone is a singleton in its sample. CDR3 residues: CASRGDCGASGGILANQPQHF. Written as DNA, the CDR3 is TGTGCCAGCAGGGGGGACTGTGGAGCGTCAGGGGGTATCCTAGCAAATCAGCCCCAGCATTTT. The genes are TRBV9 and TRBJ1-5; TRBD1 agrees at 7 bases. This CDR3 has 21 amino acids. CDR1 is SGDLS and CDR2 is YYNGEE in the germline V gene. The J segment lost 4 bases and the V segment lost 5 bases, leaving 27 bases of the junction unmatched.

The rearrangement uses TRBV6-5 and TRBJ2-1; TRBD2 agrees at 10 bases. The V gene end was trimmed by 6 bases and the J gene end by 10 bases; junction bases not matched to a gene: 12. The CDR3 contains 15 residues. The germline CDR1 and CDR2 sequences are MNHEY and SVGAGI. CDR3 coding DNA: TGTGCCAGCAGCAAAAGCGGGGGGGGAGCGGGGGAGCAGTTCTTC. Amino acid sequence: CASSKSGGGAGEQFF.

The rearrangement links TRBV7-2 to TRBJ1-4; D call uncertain. CDR1 and CDR2 from the germline V gene are SGHTA and FQGNSA. CDR3 length: 14 amino acids. With 5 bases removed from V and 6 bases from J, the gap between germline ends came to 13 bases. The DNA of the CDR3 is TGTGCCAGCAGCCACAGATTGCGGGATGAAAAACTGTTTTTT. Its protein is CASSHRLRDEKLFF.

This chain joins TRBV2 and TRBJ2-3; the D gene is possibly TRBD2 (5 bases). The V end lost 4 bases, the J end lost 0 bases, and 11 bases lay between the germline ends. CDR1 is SNHLY, CDR2 FYNNEI, per germline. The CDR3 extends over 15 amino acids. The CDR3 region is CASSVGSGSTDTQYF. The CDR3 DNA reads TGTGCCAGCAGTGTAGGGAGCGGTAGCACAGATACGCAGTATTTT.

The J gene is TRBJ1-5, the V gene TRBV7-8; the match to TRBD1 covers 8 bases. This CDR3 is 16 amino acids long. Germline lookup yields CDR1 SGHVS and CDR2 FQNEAQ. The V gene end was trimmed by 0 bases and the J gene end by 2 bases; junction bases not matched to a gene: 3. The CDR3 sequence: CASSLAGGQGNQPQHF. The CDR3 DNA follows: TGTGCCAGCAGCTTAGCTGGGGGACAGGGCAATCAGCCCCAGCATTTT. The full variable domain, with the rest looked up from reference TRBV7-8 and TRBJ1-5, is GAGVSQSPRYKVAKRGQDVALRCDPISGHVSLFWYQQALGQGPEFLTYFQNEAQLDKSGLPSDRFFAERPEGSVSTLKIQRTQQEDSAVYLCASSLAGGQGNQPQHFGDGTRLSIL.

This clone was picked up one time. The chain combines TRBV19 with TRBJ1-5, with no clear D. Looked up from germline, CDR1 is LNHDA and CDR2 is SQIVND (reference sequence). The CDR3 has 12 amino acids. Trimming stripped 7 bases from V and 3 bases from J, with 7 bases between. The CDR3: CASNMANQPQHF. The CDR3, as DNA: TGTGCCAGTAACATGGCCAATCAGCCCCAGCATTTT.

The V call is TRBV10-3, the J call TRBJ1-4; 7 nucleotides agree with TRBD1. CDR3 size: 14 residues. V shed 4 bases and J 5 bases; nucleotides not matched to a gene: 4. Germline CDR1 is ENHRY and CDR2 is SYGVKD. The CDR3: CAISGGGLNEKLFF. The CDR3 region has the DNA TGTGCCATCAGTGGAGGGGGCTTGAATGAAAAACTGTTTTTT.

V gene TRBV30 combines with J gene TRBJ2-5; 7 positions agree with TRBD2. CDR1 GTSNPN and CDR2 SVGIG come from the germline V gene (reference sequence). Germline trimming cut 2 bases from V and 5 bases from J; bases unmatched to any gene: 5. This CDR3 has 13 residues. The CDR3 DNA follows: TGTGCCTGGAGTTGGGGGGGTCGGGAGACCCAGTACTTC. This encodes CAWSWGGRETQYF.

The V gene is TRBV7-8, the J gene TRBJ1-1; perhaps TRBD1 as D (6 bases). Between the trimmed V and J ends, which lost 2 bases and 5 bases, there was a span of 6 bases. The CDR3 runs 12 residues. Germline CDR1 and CDR2: SGHVS and FQNEAQ. The CDR3 is CASSLTGTEAFF. In DNA, the CDR3 is TGTGCCAGCAGCTTAACAGGGACTGAAGCTTTCTTT.

With respect to this clone: This specimen includes other DNA sequences encoding the same CDR3. This rearrangement joins TRBV5-4 to TRBJ2-1; weak D call: TRBD2 (5 bases). Per germline, CDR1 SGHNT and CDR2 YYREEE (reference sequence). With 2 bases removed from V and 1 base from J, the gap between germline ends came to 7 bases. CDR3 length equals 14 residues. CDR3: CASSLRGSYNEQFF. CDR3 DNA: TGTGCCAGCAGCTTACGGGGTTCCTACAATGAGCAGTTCTTC.

This chain connects TRBV19 to TRBJ2-5; maybe TRBD2 (6 bases). Trimming left V 5 bases short and J 5 bases short, with 24 bases between. Looked up from germline, CDR1 is LNHDA and CDR2 is SQIVND (reference sequence). CDR3 size: 17 residues. The chain's CDR3 is CASSRGRTGLQPETQYF. The CDR3 region has the DNA TGTGCCAGTAGTCGGGGGAGGACCGGGCTACAACCGGAGACCCAGTACTTC.

The sample holds one count of this clone. The rearrangement uses TRBV28 and TRBJ1-4; D perhaps matches TRBD1 (5 bases). Looked up from germline, CDR1 is MDHEN and CDR2 is SYDVKM. The CDR3 is made up of 14 amino acids. V was cut by 3 bases and J by 8 bases, with 13 bases left in between. The CDR3 region has the DNA TGTGCCAGCAGTTTCACACTCCCAGGGGAAAAACTGTTTTTT. This encodes CASSFTLPGEKLFF.

The chain uses TRBV9 and TRBJ1-1, with D perhaps matching TRBD1 (5 bases). CDR1 is SGDLS and CDR2 is YYNGEE in the germline V gene. Trimming left V 3 bases short and J 4 bases short, with 16 bases between. The CDR3 has 15 amino acids. CDR3: CASSETTDMGTEAFF. The CDR3, as DNA: TGTGCCAGCAGCGAGACGACGGACATGGGCACTGAAGCTTTCTTT.

The chain is built from TRBV6-1 and TRBJ1-1; TRBD1 matches at 7 bases. This CDR3 has 15 residues. Germline CDR1 MNHNS, CDR2 SASEGT. Trimming took 7 bases from V and 3 from J; bases not matched to a gene: 11. The CDR3 loop reads CASTLKGAVDTEAFF. The CDR3 region has the DNA TGTGCCAGCACCCTTAAGGGGGCGGTGGACACTGAAGCTTTCTTT.

J is TRBJ2-1 and V is TRBV6-5; the D is unclear. Between the trimmed V and J ends, which lost 9 bases and 1 base, there was a span of 13 bases. This CDR3 region has 14 residues. CDR1 is MNHEY and CDR2 is SVGAGI in the germline V gene. Written as DNA, the CDR3 is TGTGCCAGTTTAAGTAGTCGATCCTACAATGAGCAGTTCTTC. It specifies CASLSSRSYNEQFF.